Detailed here is one T cell receptor (beta chain). The antigen is undetermined. This sample was taken from a study of T-cell memory formation after mild COVID-19. Study overall: Clustering of TCRs was largely donor specific.

MiXCR, run by TCRdb on the 5' RACE reads, gives a single entry per CDR3 protein. The sample lists a few hundred thousand distinct CDR3 sequences, approximately 21% occurring once. Whole-study findings and limits: CD4+ contracting clones were mainly CM and EM; CD8+ ones, EMRA. From day 15 to 85, contracting clones were balanced between CD4 and CD8, whereas later expanders leaned toward CD4+. Specificity for SARS-CoV-2 was not confirmed among the second-wave clones peaking on day 37.

This clonotype was sampled from an adult woman who had mild COVID-19 (a few samples of this study predate the infection). Cell type and time point are not known. Input material: PBMCs or a T cell subset sorted from them (not recorded which).

The CDR3 coding sequence is TGTGCCAGCAGCTTAGGTCGTGTTAATGAGCAGTTCTTC. This encodes CASSLGRVNEQFF. The chain recombines TRBV7-2 with TRBJ2-1; no clear D. Germline V CDR1 and CDR2: SGHTA, FQGNSA. The CDR3 has 13 residues. With 1 base removed from V and 7 bases from J, the gap between germline ends came to 8 bases.